This T cell receptor (beta chain) stems from a study of T cell repertoires in cytomegalovirus infection (dated by TCRdb to about 2019). Describing the broader study: Peptide stimulations targeted recently identified HLA-C-restricted CMV epitopes, whose presentation resists viral immunomodulation, together with well-studied HLA-B-restricted epitopes. Because public TCR beta signatures pointed to carriage of CMV infection together with the matching HLA type, the HLA type of each donor mattered for the analysis. General conclusions and limits of the study: In both this cohort and an independent roughly 330-donor cohort, the cumulative frequency of public TCR beta family members distinguished carriers of CMV infection plus the relevant HLA type. In the ex vivo response, HLA-C-restricted CMV-specific TCR beta clonotypes were dominant, and in two of eight donors the single most frequent clonotype came from this HLA-C-restricted group.

For this clonotype: Its specific antigen is unknown. Within one base of it there is no much larger clone, and no base qualities were kept.

V is clipped by 5 bases and J by 7 bases, and the sequence between their germline boundaries is 13 bases long. The germline V gene encodes CDR1 KGHDR and CDR2 SFDVKD. From its cysteine to its phenylalanine, the CDR3 spans 13 amino acids. The kept DNA is CDR3 alone, 39 bases in frame from the first base. The listed sequencing device is Illumina HiSeq 1500. TCRdb applied fastp at Q25 and MiXCR to the public reads, then kept only in-frame beta chains. Here each entry gathers all rows of one CDR3 protein and keeps the most common genes and DNA. In this sample the table shows approximately 730,000 distinct CDR3 sequences, about 28% of which occur a single time. The ten largest clones represent 10% to 15% of the sample. The treatment or condition label for this specimen denotes: in vitro stimulation with specific CMV peptide epitopes to enrich CMV-specific T cells.

The rearrangement joined TRBV24-1 to TRBJ1-2, with no reliable assignment of the D segment. This sample comprised cultured CD8+ T cells from PBMCs, obtained from culture after CMV antigen stimulation. The receptor was derived from a human donor in good health (CMV status not recorded). Some clones in this sample may be carry-over from other donors' samples. The sequenced DNA: TGTGCCACCAGTGTCGGCCACGCAATTGGCTACACCTTC. The encoded protein is CATSVGHAIGYTF.